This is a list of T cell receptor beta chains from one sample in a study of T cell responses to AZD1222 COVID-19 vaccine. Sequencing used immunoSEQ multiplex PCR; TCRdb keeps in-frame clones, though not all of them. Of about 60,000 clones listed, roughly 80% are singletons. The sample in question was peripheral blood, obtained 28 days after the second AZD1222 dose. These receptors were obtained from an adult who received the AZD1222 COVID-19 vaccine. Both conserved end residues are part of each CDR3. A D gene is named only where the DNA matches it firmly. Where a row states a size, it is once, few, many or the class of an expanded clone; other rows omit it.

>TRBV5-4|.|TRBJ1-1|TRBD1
CASSLDRGQLNTEAFF
TGTGCCAGCAGCCTAGACAGGGGGCAATTGAACACTGAAGCTTTCTTT
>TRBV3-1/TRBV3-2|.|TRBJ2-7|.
CASSQEREQYF
TGTGCCAGCAGCCAAGAACGAGAGCAGTACTTC
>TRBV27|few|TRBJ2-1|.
CASSLGGGYNEQFF
TGTGCCAGCAGTTTAGGAGGAGGATACAATGAGCAGTTCTTC
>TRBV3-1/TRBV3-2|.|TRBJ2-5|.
CASSQLEGETQYF
TGTGCCAGCAGCCAATTGGAGGGGGAGACCCAGTACTTC
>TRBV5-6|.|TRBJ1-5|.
CASSFFRGPQHF
TGTGCCAGCAGCTTCTTCCGGGGGCCCCAGCATTTT
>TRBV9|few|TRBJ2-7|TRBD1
CASSVGQGAYEQYF
TGTGCCAGCAGCGTAGGACAGGGGGCCTACGAGCAGTACTTC
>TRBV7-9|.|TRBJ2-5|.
CASSHTRGAETQYF
TGTGCCAGCAGCCACACTCGGGGGGCAGAGACCCAGTACTTC
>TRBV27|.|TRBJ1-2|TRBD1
CASSLRQGQGGYTF
TGTGCCAGCAGCTTAAGACAGGGACAGGGCGGCTACACCTTC
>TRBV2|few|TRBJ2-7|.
CASYNQIDRNYEQYF
TGTGCCAGCTACAACCAAATCGACAGGAACTACGAGCAGTACTTC
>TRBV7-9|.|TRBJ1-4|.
CASSPGQGGRRTNEKLFF
TGTGCCAGCAGCCCGGGGCAGGGAGGGCGAAGAACTAATGAAAAACTGTTTTTT
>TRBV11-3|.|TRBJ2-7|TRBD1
CASSPGTGAMNEQYF
TGTGCCAGCAGCCCGGGGACAGGGGCAATGAACGAGCAGTACTTC
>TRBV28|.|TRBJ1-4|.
CAVQTGRPFVGLFF
TGTGCCGTCCAAACGGGACGGCCTTTCGTGGGACTGTTTTTT
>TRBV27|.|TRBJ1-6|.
CASRLRDSSYNSPLHF
TGTGCCAGCAGACTACGAGACAGTTCCTATAATTCACCCCTCCACTTT
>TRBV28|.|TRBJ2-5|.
CASSSPSEGETQYF
TGTGCCAGCAGTTCCCCTAGTGAGGGAGAGACCCAGTACTTC
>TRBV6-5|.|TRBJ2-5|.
CASSTNTGIETQYF
TGTGCCAGCAGCACCAACACAGGGATAGAGACCCAGTACTTC
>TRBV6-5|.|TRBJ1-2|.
CASSPPGGPIYGYTF
TGTGCCAGCAGCCCCCCGGGGGGGCCGATCTATGGCTACACCTTC
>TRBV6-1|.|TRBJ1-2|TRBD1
CASSEIDRVNGYTF
TGTGCCAGCAGTGAAATCGACAGGGTAAATGGCTACACCTTC
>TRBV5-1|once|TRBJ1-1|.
CASSLGVTGTEAFF
TGCGCCAGCAGCTTGGGGGTGACGGGGACTGAAGCTTTCTTT
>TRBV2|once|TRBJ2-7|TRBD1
CASSDVGQDSYEQYF
TGTGCCAGCAGTGACGTGGGACAGGACTCCTACGAGCAGTACTTC
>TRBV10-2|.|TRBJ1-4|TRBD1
CASSDNRGNEKLFF
TGCGCCAGCAGTGACAACAGGGGGAATGAAAAACTGTTTTTT
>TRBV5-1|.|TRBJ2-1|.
CASSLGPINEQFF
TGCGCCAGCAGCTTGGGACCGATCAATGAGCAGTTCTTC
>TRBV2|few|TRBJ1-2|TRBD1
CASSVRDRGLYGYTF
TGTGCCAGCAGTGTGCGGGACAGGGGCCTCTATGGCTACACCTTC
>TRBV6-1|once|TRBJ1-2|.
CASSDWGVYGYTF
TGTGCCAGCAGTGATTGGGGGGTCTATGGCTACACCTTC
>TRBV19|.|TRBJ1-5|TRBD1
CASCLRGSNQPQHF
TGTGCCAGTTGCCTCAGGGGGTCAAATCAGCCCCAGCATTTT
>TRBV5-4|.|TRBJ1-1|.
CASSLAGDTEAFF
TGTGCCAGCAGCTTGGCAGGGGACACTGAAGCTTTCTTT
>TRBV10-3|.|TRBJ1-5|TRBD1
CATSGQDRNQPQHF
TGTGCCACCTCAGGACAGGACCGCAATCAGCCCCAGCATTTT
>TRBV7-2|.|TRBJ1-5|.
CASSFLTGENQPQHF
TGTGCCAGCAGCTTTCTTACAGGAGAGAATCAGCCCCAGCATTTT
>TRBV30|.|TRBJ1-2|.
CAWSTGPNYGYTF
TGTGCCTGGAGTACGGGCCCCAACTATGGCTACACCTTC
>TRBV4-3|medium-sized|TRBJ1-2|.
CASSQLHSSDGYTF
TGCGCCAGCAGCCAACTCCACTCCTCGGACGGCTACACCTTC
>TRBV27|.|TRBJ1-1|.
CASRWTANTEAFF
TGTGCCAGCAGGTGGACAGCGAACACTGAAGCTTTCTTT
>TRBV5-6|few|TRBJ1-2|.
CASSLGIGWYGYTF
TGTGCCAGCAGCTTAGGGATTGGGTGGTATGGCTACACCTTC
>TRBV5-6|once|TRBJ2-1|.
CASSFKTRWGYNEQFF
TGTGCCAGCAGCTTTAAGACACGATGGGGATACAATGAGCAGTTCTTC
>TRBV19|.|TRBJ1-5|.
CASSSAEAYQPQHF
TGTGCCAGTAGTAGTGCGGAGGCGTATCAGCCCCAGCATTTT
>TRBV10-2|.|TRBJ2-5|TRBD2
CASSESWTSGGRETQYF
TGCGCCAGCAGTGAGTCTTGGACTAGCGGGGGAAGGGAGACCCAGTACTTC
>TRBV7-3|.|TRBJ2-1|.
CASSPGRSYNEQFF
TGTGCCAGCAGCCCAGGGCGGTCCTACAATGAGCAGTTCTTC
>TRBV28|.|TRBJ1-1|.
CASSKNTEAFF
TGTGCCAGCAGTAAGAACACTGAAGCTTTCTTT
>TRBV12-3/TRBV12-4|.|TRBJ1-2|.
CASSLQGLGYTF
TGTGCCAGCAGTTTACAGGGCCTTGGCTACACCTTC
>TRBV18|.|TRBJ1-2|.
CASSPAGRNYGYTF
TGTGCCAGCTCACCAGCAGGGAGGAACTATGGCTACACCTTC
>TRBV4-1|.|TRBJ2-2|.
CATAVQTRVGELFF
TGCGCCACAGCGGTTCAGACGAGAGTCGGGGAGCTGTTTTTT
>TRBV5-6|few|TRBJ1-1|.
CASSLIPTGSTEAFF
TGTGCCAGCAGCTTAATACCAACAGGGTCCACTGAAGCTTTCTTT
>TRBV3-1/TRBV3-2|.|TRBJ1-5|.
CASSPSAGSNQPQHF
TGTGCCAGCAGCCCAAGTGCAGGGAGCAATCAGCCCCAGCATTTT
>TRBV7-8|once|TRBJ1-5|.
CASSLAGRPQHF
TGTGCCAGCAGCTTAGCGGGGAGGCCCCAGCATTTT
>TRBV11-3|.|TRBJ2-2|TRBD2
CASRGGVSGAMASTGELFF
TGTGCCAGCAGGGGGGGAGTTAGCGGGGCTATGGCGAGCACCGGGGAGCTGTTTTTT
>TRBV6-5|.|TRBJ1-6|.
CACRTGSNNSPLHF
TGTGCCTGTAGGACGGGTAGTAATAATTCACCCCTCCACTTT
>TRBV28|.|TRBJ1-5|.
CASTKAGQPQHF
TGTGCCAGCACCAAGGCCGGTCAGCCCCAGCATTTT
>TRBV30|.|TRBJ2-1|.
CAWSAQNEQFF
TGTGCCTGGAGTGCCCAGAATGAGCAGTTCTTC
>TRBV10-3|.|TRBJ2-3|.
CAISDERVGGSTDTQYF
TGTGCCATCAGTGACGAACGCGTAGGGGGGAGCACAGATACGCAGTATTTT
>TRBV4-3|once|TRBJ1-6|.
CASSQEAPTVYNSPLHF
TGCGCCAGCAGCCAAGAGGCACCGACAGTCTATAATTCACCCCTCCACTTT
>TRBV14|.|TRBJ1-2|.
CASSQASGGFYGYTF
TGTGCCAGCAGCCAAGCTAGCGGGGGATTCTATGGCTACACCTTC
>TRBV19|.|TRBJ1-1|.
CASSIARGVNTEAFF
TGTGCCAGTAGTATTGCCCGGGGGGTGAACACTGAAGCTTTCTTT
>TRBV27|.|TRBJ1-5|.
CASRRGGWRNQPQHF
TGTGCCAGCAGAAGAGGGGGTTGGCGCAATCAGCCCCAGCATTTT
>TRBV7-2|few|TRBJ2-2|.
CASSLVAGNTGELFF
TGTGCCAGCAGCTTAGTGGCTGGGAACACCGGGGAGCTGTTTTTT
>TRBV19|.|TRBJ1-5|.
CASSPQAYSNQPQHF
TGTGCCAGTAGTCCCCAGGCTTATAGCAATCAGCCCCAGCATTTT
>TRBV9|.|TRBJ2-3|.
CASSAGRREGDTQYF
TGTGCCAGCAGCGCGGGACGCCGAGAGGGGGATACGCAGTATTTT